The 29 T cell receptor beta chains below all came from one sample that was sequenced in a study of follicular helper T cells after annual influenza vaccination. The protocol was immunoSEQ multiplex PCR, while the TCRdb copy is restricted to in-frame clones and leaves out a portion. The sample has fewer than 5,000 clones, roughly 80% seen once. Time point: 2014-2015 season, 7 days after vaccination. The sample was CXCR5- memory CD4+ T cells sorted from blood, taken 7 days after influenza vaccination. The receptors originated from an adult who received the influenza vaccine.

V gene TRBV4-1 combines with J gene TRBJ2-5; D is perhaps TRBD2 (6 bases). The CDR3 extends over 15 amino acids. V gave up 0 bases and J gave up 7 bases, with 15 bases separating them. Germline CDR1 and CDR2: MGHRA and YSYEKL. The CDR3 DNA sequence: TGCGCCAGCAGCCAAGAGGGGAGGCCACCCGGGACCCAGTACTTC. It translates to CASSQEGRPPGTQYF.

The chain carries TRBV6-1 and TRBJ2-7, with D maybe TRBD2 (5 bases). CDR1 is MNHNS and CDR2 is SASEGT in the germline V gene. Trimming shortened V by 8 bases and J by 5 bases, and 13 bases separated the two germline ends. CDR3 length equals 12 residues. The DNA for the CDR3 is TGTGCCAGCCTTGAGGGTACGGACGAGCAGTACTTC. Translating it yields CASLEGTDEQYF.

This clone was seen a few times. The chain couples TRBV7-2 to TRBJ1-5; 8 bases align to TRBD1. This CDR3 is built from 14 residues. Germline trimming cut 1 base from V and 4 bases from J; bases unmatched to any gene: 0. From germline, CDR1 is SGHTA and CDR2 FQGNSA. The CDR3 is CASSLDRGNQPQHF. CDR3 DNA sequence: TGTGCCAGCAGCTTAGACAGGGGGAATCAGCCCCAGCATTTT.

V and J are TRBV21-1 and TRBJ1-1. TRBV21-1 is listed as a pseudogene. This CDR3 spans 17 amino acids. The CDR3 here is CASRVRIATQFRTEAFF. The CDR3 bases are TGTGCCAGCAGGGTCCGTATAGCTACACAATTTCGCACTGAAGCTTTCTTT.

This clone was found once. The J gene is TRBJ1-1, the V gene TRBV11-2; D uncertain. Germline V CDR1 and CDR2: SGHAT, FQNNGV. The CDR3 spans 15 residues. V lost 1 base and J 2 bases, leaving 11 bases between the germline ends. This chain's CDR3 is CASSLVKGLNTEAFF. CDR3 sequence (DNA): TGTGCCAGCAGCTTAGTGAAGGGTCTCAACACTGAAGCTTTCTTT.

The rearrangement joins TRBV4-1 to TRBJ1-3; D unresolved. Per germline, CDR1 MGHRA and CDR2 YSYEKL. The CDR3 consists of 15 residues. The V end was cut by 1 base, the J end by 0 bases, with 7 bases between. The CDR3 reads CASSQVGVSGNTIYF. CDR3 DNA sequence: TGCGCCAGCAGCCAAGTCGGGGTCTCTGGAAACACCATATATTTT.

This clone was detected only a few times. The CDR3 DNA sequence: TGTGCCAGCAGTTACTCCCGGGACTATTCCTACGAGCAGTACTTC. Amino acid sequence: CASSYSRDYSYEQYF. V and J are TRBV6-5 and TRBJ2-7, with 7 bases fitting TRBD2. The V gene end was trimmed by 0 bases and the J gene end by 1 base; junction bases not matched to a gene: 3. The CDR3 contains 15 residues. Germline CDR1 and CDR2: MNHEY and SVGAGI.

The CDR3 sequence is CASSYSGPNGYTF. For the CDR3, the DNA is TGTGCCAGCAGCTATTCAGGTCCCAATGGCTACACCTTC. The chain combines TRBV5-6 with TRBJ1-2; no reliable D call. The V end was cut by 3 bases, the J end by 6 bases, with 12 bases between. CDR1 and CDR2 from the germline V gene are SGHDT and YYEEEE. The CDR3 consists of 13 residues.

The chain employs TRBV4-1 and TRBJ1-2; D is unresolved. There are 14 residues in the CDR3. Trimming pared 0 bases from V and 7 bases from J, leaving 12 bases between. Germline CDR1 reads MGHRA; CDR2 reads YSYEKL. The CDR3 DNA reads as TGCGCCAGCAGCCAAGAGGAGTTGGTGGGTGGCTACACCTTC. Amino acid sequence: CASSQEELVGGYTF.

The chain combines TRBV6-5 with TRBJ1-5; D uncertain. This CDR3 region has 12 residues. Looked up from germline, CDR1 is MNHEY and CDR2 is SVGAGI. V was trimmed by 5 bases and J by 6 bases, leaving 8 bases between them. CDR3 in DNA: TGTGCCAGCAGTCGCACGGGTCAGCCCCAGCATTTT. It codes for CASSRTGQPQHF.

V is TRBV30 and J is TRBJ1-6; D is perhaps TRBD1 (5 bases). Trimming cost V 2 bases and J 9 bases, with 14 bases left between them. The CDR3 length is 14 residues. Germline loops: CDR1 GTSNPN, CDR2 SVGIG (reference sequence). The CDR3 here is CAWSISGRGSPLHF. DNA for the CDR3: TGTGCCTGGAGTATCTCGGGAAGGGGTTCACCCCTCCACTTT.

The V call is TRBV7-8, the J call TRBJ2-1; D possibly matches TRBD1 or TRBD2 (5 bases each). This CDR3 spans 15 amino acids. Germline values: CDR1 SGHVS, CDR2 FQNEAQ. V was cut by 3 bases and J by 8 bases, with 17 bases left in between. The CDR3 protein is CASSFPRQRGDEQFF. DNA of the CDR3: TGTGCCAGCAGCTTTCCGAGACAGCGAGGGGATGAGCAGTTCTTC.

V gene TRBV30 combines with J gene TRBJ1-5; D is possibly TRBD1 (6 bases). The CDR3 runs 13 residues. Germline CDR1 is GTSNPN and CDR2 is SVGIG (reference sequence). V gave up 1 base and J gave up 3 bases, with 7 bases separating them. In DNA, the CDR3 is TGTGCCTGGAGTGGGGACAACAATCAGCCCCAGCATTTT. Amino acids: CAWSGDNNQPQHF.

This chain links TRBV28 with TRBJ2-2; 10 bases are shared with TRBD1. V lost 6 bases and J lost 2; bases outside the gene matches: 12. The CDR3 runs 18 residues. Germline-derived CDR1 and CDR2 are MDHEN and SYDVKM. The DNA for the CDR3 is TGTGCCAGCAGATTGGTGGTGGGACAGGGGTTCAACACCGGGGAGCTGTTTTTT. Its protein product is CASRLVVGQGFNTGELFF.

The V gene is TRBV27, the J gene TRBJ2-1; tentatively, D is TRBD1 (6 bases). Germline-derived CDR1 and CDR2 are MNHEY and SMNVEV (reference sequence). The CDR3 contains 14 residues. Trimming pared 4 bases from V and 7 bases from J, leaving 14 bases between. The CDR3 is CASSSRQVRNEQFF. The DNA of the CDR3 is TGTGCCAGCAGTTCCAGACAGGTTCGAAATGAGCAGTTCTTC.

Turning to this clone: One end of the junction varies from germline; a read error may be responsible. The chain combines TRBV23-1 with TRBJ2-7, with D tentatively TRBD2 (5 bases). TRBV23-1 belongs to the ORF category, with a function that is uncertain. The CDR3 totals 16 residues. Here the CDR3 reads CASSRGWEFGSHEQYF. For the CDR3, the DNA is TGCGCCAGCAGCCGAGGGTGGGAGTTCGGCTCCCACGAGCAGTACTTC.

The V and J genes are TRBV29-1 and TRBJ1-1; no clear D. Germline CDR1 SQVTM, CDR2 ANQGSEA. Trimming left V 5 bases short and J 1 base short, with 8 bases between. The CDR3 covers 12 residues. In DNA form, the CDR3 reads TGCAGCGTTTACGGCGGGAACACTGAAGCTTTCTTT. Protein: CSVYGGNTEAFF. Full variable domain (outside the CDR3, taken from reference TRBV29-1 and TRBJ1-1): SAVISQKPSRDICQRGTSLTIQCQVDSQVTMMFWYRQQPGQSLTLIATANQGSEATYESGFVIDKFPISRPNLTFSTLTVSNMSPEDSSIYLCSVYGGNTEAFFGQGTRLTVV.

J is TRBJ2-1 and V is TRBV28; D might be TRBD1 (8 bases). The germline CDR1 and CDR2 sequences are MDHEN and SYDVKM. This CDR3 contains 17 residues. The V and J ends lost 6 bases and 7 bases respectively, with 25 bases between them. CDR3: CASSPGGPDRVFNEQFF. CDR3 coding DNA: TGTGCCAGCAGCCCGGGGGGTCCGGACAGGGTGTTTAATGAGCAGTTCTTC.

In DNA, the CDR3 is TGTGCCAGCAGCCTCCAGGTCGGGGGCCGCGAGCCCTACGAGCAGTACTTC. It yields the protein CASSLQVGGREPYEQYF. The chain recombines TRBV11-2 with TRBJ2-7, with D possibly called TRBD1 or TRBD2 (6 bases each). CDR1 is SGHAT and CDR2 is FQNNGV in the germline V gene. Trimming took 5 bases from V and 2 from J, leaving 22 bases between them. The CDR3 covers 17 residues.

The chain employs TRBV21-1 and TRBJ2-3. TRBV21-1 is assigned pseudogene status. The CDR3 totals 21 residues. The CDR3, as DNA: TGTGCCAGCAGCGCACTAGAAGCCTGGGGCACAGAGGCAGGGAGCACAGATACGCAGTATTTT. This sequence encodes CASSALEAWGTEAGSTDTQYF.

The chain is built from TRBV6-6 and TRBJ1-1; no definite D call. This CDR3 contains 15 residues. CDR1 and CDR2 from the germline V gene are MNHNY and SVGAGI (reference sequence). Deletions cut 4 bases from V and 1 base from J, with 13 bases between. The CDR3 loop reads CASSFRTVGNTEAFF. The DNA for the CDR3 is TGTGCCAGCAGTTTCCGGACGGTGGGGAACACTGAAGCTTTCTTT.

In nucleotides, the CDR3 is TGTGCCAGCAGCGACTCCGGGACAGGGGGCTACAATGAGCAGTTCTTC. It encodes CASSDSGTGGYNEQFF. The V gene is TRBV11-2, the J gene TRBJ2-1; 11 bases fit TRBD1. With 5 bases clipped from V and 3 bases from J, the junction kept 6 bases outside the gene matches. This CDR3 region has 16 residues. Germline V gene sequence: CDR1 SGHAT, CDR2 FQNNGV.

V gene TRBV7-2 combines with J gene TRBJ1-1; maybe TRBD1 (5 bases). The germline CDR1 and CDR2 sequences are SGHTA and FQGNSA. This CDR3 has 14 amino acids. Trimming shortened V by 5 bases and J by 5 bases, and 15 bases separated the two germline ends. The CDR3 DNA sequence: TGTGCCAGCAGCCGCAGGGTTGTTGAAACTGAAGCTTTCTTT. This encodes CASSRRVVETEAFF.

The chain has TRBV28 and TRBJ2-2; maybe TRBD1 (5 bases). The CDR3 runs to 15 residues. V was trimmed by 3 bases and J by 1 base, leaving 9 bases between them. Germline loops: CDR1 MDHEN, CDR2 SYDVKM. CDR3 residues: CASSLGPGNTGELFF. The CDR3 nucleotides read TGTGCCAGCAGTTTGGGGCCAGGGAACACCGGGGAGCTGTTTTTT.

The chain recombines TRBV10-3 with TRBJ1-5; TRBD1 is a possible D gene (6 bases). CDR1 and CDR2 (germline): ENHRY, SYGVKD. The CDR3 covers 13 residues. V lost 6 bases to trimming and J lost 0 bases, with 6 bases between them. CDR3 DNA: TGTGCCATCAGACAGGGTAGCAATCAGCCCCAGCATTTT. Translating it yields CAIRQGSNQPQHF.

The chain uses TRBV5-6 and TRBJ2-5; no clear D gene. From germline, CDR1 is SGHDT and CDR2 YYEEEE. CDR3 length equals 11 residues. V was clipped by 0 bases and J by 7 bases, with 4 bases between them. CDR3 protein: CASSLVGTQYF. The CDR3 DNA sequence: TGTGCCAGCAGCTTGGTCGGGACCCAGTACTTC.

The chain links TRBV7-6 to TRBJ2-3; possibly TRBD1 for D (6 bases). Germline CDR1 reads SGHVS; CDR2 reads FNYEAQ. Trimming pared 1 base from V and 2 bases from J, leaving 16 bases between. The CDR3 totals 17 residues. The CDR3 sequence is CASSLVPGGGLTDTQYF. The CDR3 DNA sequence: TGTGCCAGCAGCTTAGTCCCCGGTGGGGGCCTCACAGATACGCAGTATTTT.

The J gene is TRBJ2-1, the V gene TRBV10-1, with D possibly TRBD2 on 6 matching bases. CDR1 is WNHNN, CDR2 SYGVQD, per germline (reference sequence). V lost 3 bases and J 0 bases, leaving 9 bases between the germline ends. This CDR3 region has 15 residues. The DNA for the CDR3 is TGCGCCAGCAGTGATCGGGGGAACTCCTACAATGAGCAGTTCTTC. This encodes CASSDRGNSYNEQFF.

The rearrangement uses TRBV27 and TRBJ2-7; TRBD2 might be the D (5 bases). Trimming stripped 5 bases from V and 2 bases from J, with 13 bases between. The CDR3 runs 14 residues. Germline V gives CDR1 MNHEY, CDR2 SMNVEV (reference sequence). DNA of the CDR3: TGTGCCAGCAGTGATGCGGGCCTTCCCTACGAGCAGTACTTC. The encoded protein is CASSDAGLPYEQYF.